A single sample gave rise to the 24 T cell receptor beta chains below, sequenced in a study of cytomegalovirus exposure and HLA in healthy donors (dated by TCRdb to about 2017). Library construction relied on the immunoSEQ multiplex PCR assay. For the multiplex PCR, a mixture combining 60 forward primers for TCR Vbeta segments and 13 reverse primers for TCR Jbeta segments was used. Here the immuneACCESS table is served through TCRdb, limited to in-frame sequences with V and J called. Missing clones are a known gap in these copies; in checked studies unresolved V genes cover under half, and the rest lacks a known reason. Here the sample has about 90,000 clones; approximately 79% occur a single time. In total, the top ten clones hold 2.5% to 3.5% of the sample. The sample was PBMCs. The source is a man younger than 40 in good health and CMV-seronegative.

The chain combines TRBV6-6 with TRBJ1-1; D may be TRBD1 (6 bases). Deletions cut 6 bases from V and 6 bases from J, with 11 bases between. CDR1 is MNHNY, CDR2 SVGAGI, per germline (reference sequence). The CDR3 is 12 amino acids. The CDR3 sequence is CASSLRGPEAFF. The CDR3 DNA sequence: TGTGCCAGCAGCCTCAGGGGACCTGAAGCTTTCTTT.

The CDR3 here is CASSLLGMGARMNTEAFF. In DNA form, the CDR3 reads TGTGCCAGCAGCTTATTAGGTATGGGGGCCCGCATGAACACTGAAGCTTTCTTT. The chain combines TRBV11-2 with TRBJ1-1; possibly TRBD1 for D (6 bases). The CDR3 is made up of 18 amino acids. The V gene's germline CDR1 is SGHAT and CDR2 FQNNGV. Trimming took off 2 bases at V and 0 bases at J, with 19 bases between the two ends.

This chain uses TRBV9 with TRBJ2-7; 9 positions agree with TRBD1. With V trimmed by 0 bases and J by 4 bases, 8 bases remained unmatched. Germline V gene sequence: CDR1 SGDLS, CDR2 YYNGEE. The CDR3 contains 16 residues. CDR3 residues: CASSVGAGTGFYEQYF. Written as DNA, the CDR3 is TGTGCCAGCAGCGTAGGGGCAGGGACAGGGTTTTACGAGCAGTACTTC.

The V and J genes are TRBV6-1 and TRBJ2-2, with TRBD1 matching over 10 bases. Germline assignment: CDR1 MNHNS and CDR2 SASEGT. The CDR3 totals 15 residues. After removal of 7 bases from V and 4 bases from J, the junction contained 6 bases not matched to a gene. This chain's CDR3 is CASMTGGEGTGELFF. CDR3 in DNA: TGTGCCAGCATGACAGGGGGCGAGGGCACCGGGGAGCTGTTTTTT.

This chain uses TRBV19 with TRBJ2-2; TRBD1 agrees at 7 bases. Germline values: CDR1 LNHDA, CDR2 SQIVND (reference sequence). The CDR3 has 15 amino acids. Trimming cost V 7 bases and J 3 bases; bases outside gene matches: 8. CDR3 sequence: CASKTGSIDTGELFF. For the CDR3, the DNA is TGTGCCAGTAAGACAGGGTCCATAGACACCGGGGAGCTGTTTTTT.

V gene TRBV6-1 combines with J gene TRBJ2-2, with 7 bases aligning to TRBD2. The ends lost 4 bases at V and 5 bases at J; junction bases unmatched: 7. Germline values: CDR1 MNHNS, CDR2 SASEGT. This CDR3 has 15 amino acids. The DNA of the CDR3 is TGTGCCAGCAGTGGGGAGGGGTGGGTTACCGGGGAGCTGTTTTTT. This gives the protein CASSGEGWVTGELFF.

The rearrangement links TRBV6-5 to TRBJ1-2; D not certain. CDR3 length: 15 amino acids. The germline CDR1 and CDR2 sequences are MNHEY and SVGAGI. Trimming left V 0 bases short and J 4 bases short, with 12 bases between. The CDR3 sequence is CASSYSGGSGYGYTF. CDR3 DNA sequence: TGTGCCAGCAGTTACTCAGGAGGGAGCGGCTATGGCTACACCTTC.

The gene calls are TRBV7-9 and TRBJ1-2; D possibly corresponds to TRBD1 (6 bases). V lost 4 bases to trimming and J lost 0 bases, with 12 bases between them. Germline V lookup: CDR1 SEHNR, CDR2 FQNEAQ (reference sequence). The CDR3 sequence is 15 residues long. The CDR3 here is CASSSGQQSNYGYTF. CDR3 in DNA: TGTGCCAGCAGCTCCGGACAGCAATCTAACTATGGCTACACCTTC.

This clone was seen just once. This rearrangement joins TRBV2 to TRBJ1-5; D is perhaps TRBD1 (5 bases). Trimming removed 7 bases at V and 7 bases at J, with 17 bases between. Germline V gene data show CDR1 as SNHLY and CDR2 as FYNNEI. CDR3 size: 14 residues. For the CDR3, the DNA is TGTGCCAGCACCCGGGGGGAGGGGACGCAGCCCCAGCATTTT. Translation: CASTRGEGTQPQHF. The full variable domain, with the rest looked up from reference TRBV2 and TRBJ1-5, is EPEVTQTPSHQVTQMGQEVILRCVPISNHLYFYWYRQILGQKVEFLVSFYNNEISEKSEIFDDQFSVERPDGSNFTLKIRSTKLEDSAMYFCASTRGEGTQPQHFGDGTRLSIL.

This clone was seen only a few times. The V and J genes are TRBV4-3 and TRBJ2-1; the match to TRBD1 covers 7 bases. CDR1 LGHNA and CDR2 YSLEER come from the germline V gene. Trimming took 0 bases from V and 9 from J; bases not matched to a gene: 11. The CDR3 is made up of 16 amino acids. CDR3 residues: CASSQDEGTGAAEQFF. The CDR3 DNA reads as TGCGCCAGCAGCCAAGATGAGGGAACAGGGGCAGCTGAGCAGTTCTTC.

The chain has TRBV19 and TRBJ2-2, with TRBD1 matching 8 bases. From germline, CDR1 is LNHDA and CDR2 SQIVND (reference sequence). Germline trimming cut 8 bases from V and 2 bases from J; bases unmatched to any gene: 4. The CDR3 is 14 residues long. The CDR3 reads CASSGTGNTGELFF. CDR3 DNA sequence: TGTGCCAGTTCCGGGACAGGAAACACCGGGGAGCTGTTTTTT.

In its sample, this clone was seen once. The V and J genes are TRBV5-1 and TRBJ2-5, with TRBD2 as a possible D gene (7 bases). Germline lookup yields CDR1 SGHRS and CDR2 YFSETQ. The CDR3 spans 15 residues. V lost 4 bases and J lost 3, with 16 bases in between. CDR3 sequence: CASSGGAIPEETQYF. The DNA of the CDR3 is TGCGCCAGCAGCGGGGGGGCGATCCCTGAAGAGACCCAGTACTTC.

The V and J genes are TRBV4-3 and TRBJ1-2; D unclear. V lost 4 bases and J lost 7, with 19 bases in between. The germline V gene has CDR1 LGHNA and CDR2 YSLEER. The CDR3 runs 15 residues. The CDR3 DNA reads TGCGCCAGCAGCCTCGAGGGCGGGGTGAGGAGTGGCTACACCTTC. Its translation is CASSLEGGVRSGYTF.

The chain is built from TRBV14 and TRBJ1-4; D is uncertain. Trimming pared 6 bases from V and 4 bases from J, leaving 9 bases between. Germline assignment: CDR1 SGHDN and CDR2 FVKESK. This CDR3 contains 13 residues. CDR3 sequence reads: CASSPRLNEKLFF. For the CDR3, the DNA is TGTGCCAGCAGTCCAAGACTTAATGAAAAACTGTTTTTT.

This chain connects TRBV7-2 to TRBJ1-1; TRBD1 agrees at 7 bases. The germline CDR1 and CDR2 sequences are SGHTA and FQGNSA. This CDR3 region has 12 residues. V shed 4 bases and J 8 bases; nucleotides not matched to a gene: 4. The CDR3 DNA reads TGTGCCAGCAGCTCCCTGACAGGGGAAGCTTTCTTT. Translating it yields CASSSLTGEAFF.

This sequence joins TRBV18 and TRBJ1-1; tentatively, D is TRBD1 (5 bases). The CDR3 runs to 13 residues. V was pared by 6 bases and J by 2 bases, with 10 bases between. In germline, CDR1 is KGHSH, CDR2 LQKENI. CDR3 loop: CASSQGENTEAFF. The CDR3 DNA reads as TGTGCCAGCTCCCAAGGGGAAAACACTGAAGCTTTCTTT.

This chain links TRBV7-9 with TRBJ1-6, with a possible D match to TRBD1 (6 bases). The CDR3 length is 14 residues. The V end lost 4 bases, the J end lost 6 bases, and 10 bases lay between the germline ends. The germline CDR1 and CDR2 sequences are SEHNR and FQNEAQ (reference sequence). The CDR3 loop reads CASSSQDSNSPLHF. In DNA, the CDR3 is TGTGCCAGCAGCTCCCAGGACAGTAATTCACCCCTCCACTTT.

The rearrangement uses TRBV6-1 and TRBJ2-2, with TRBD1 identical over 8 bases. Losses at the gene ends were 1 base for V and 2 bases for J; bases not matched to a gene: 3. The CDR3 spans 16 residues. In germline, CDR1 is MNHNS, CDR2 SASEGT. The CDR3 sequence is CASSEVGQGNTGELFF. CDR3 bases: TGTGCCAGCAGTGAAGTAGGACAGGGAAACACCGGGGAGCTGTTTTTT.

The chain carries TRBV9 and TRBJ1-1; D gene unclear. This CDR3 comprises 14 residues. Trimming cost V 0 bases and J 0 bases, with 6 bases left between them. Germline lookup yields CDR1 SGDLS and CDR2 YYNGEE. As DNA, the CDR3 is TGTGCCAGCAGCGTAGGTAACATGAACACTGAAGCTTTCTTT. This encodes CASSVGNMNTEAFF.

The rearrangement uses TRBV19 and TRBJ1-4; D remains unclear. V dropped 6 bases and J dropped 7 bases, with 9 bases sitting between them. This CDR3 has 12 amino acids. Looked up from germline, CDR1 is LNHDA and CDR2 is SQIVND (reference sequence). The CDR3 coding sequence is TGTGCCAGTAGGGGCATTGGTGAAAAACTGTTTTTT. This sequence encodes CASRGIGEKLFF. Full variable domain (rest looked up from reference TRBV19 and TRBJ1-4): DGGITQSPKYLFRKEGQNVTLSCEQNLNHDAMYWYRQDPGQGLRLIYYSQIVNDFQKGDIAEGYSVSREKKESFPLTVTSAQKNPTAFYLCASRGIGEKLFFGSGTQLSVL.

The chain recombines TRBV20-1 with TRBJ1-2; D unclear. Trimming took off 6 bases at V and 8 bases at J, with 13 bases between the two ends. The germline CDR1 and CDR2 sequences are DFQATT and SNEGSKA (reference sequence). This CDR3 has 11 amino acids. The CDR3 here is CSANPGRGYTF. Here the CDR3 DNA reads TGCAGTGCCAATCCGGGAAGGGGCTACACCTTC.

The table lists this clone with a count of one. The chain employs TRBV10-3 and TRBJ2-3; 12 bases line up with TRBD2. The CDR3 loop spans 16 amino acids. Per the germline V gene, CDR1 is ENHRY and CDR2 is SYGVKD. The V segment lost 2 bases and the J segment 5 bases; nucleotides outside the gene matches: 5. The DNA of the CDR3 is TGTGCCATCAGTGAGAGCCTAGCGGGGGGGCAAGATACGCAGTATTTT. It yields the protein CAISESLAGGQDTQYF.

This chain joins TRBV2 and TRBJ1-1; 7 bases are shared with TRBD1. Germline CDR1 and CDR2: SNHLY and FYNNEI. The V gene end was trimmed by 5 bases and the J gene end by 0 bases; junction bases not matched to a gene: 9. The CDR3 covers 16 residues. The CDR3 nucleotides read TGTGCCAGCAGTTTATTATGGGACAGTTTGAACACTGAAGCTTTCTTT. It specifies CASSLLWDSLNTEAFF.

The J gene is TRBJ1-2, the V gene TRBV5-4; TRBD1 matches 11 bases. Trimming took 4 bases from V and 6 from J; bases not matched to a gene: 17. This CDR3 has 18 residues. Germline V lookup: CDR1 SGHNT, CDR2 YYREEE (reference sequence). In DNA form, the CDR3 reads TGTGCCAGCAGCCCAAACGTCGGACAGGGGGCGAATGGGGATGGCTACACCTTC. This sequence encodes CASSPNVGQGANGDGYTF.